Sequencing of this T cell receptor beta chain was carried out in a study of T cells in Graves' hyperthyroidism and ophthalmopathy. Overall study context: Blood was drawn when the patient was first diagnosed and still untreated.

Amplification of TCR beta CDR3 regions was performed using RNA transcripts as template. HTBI primers were the set used in a first-round RT-PCR of the TCR CDR3. TCRdb re-called the multiplex PCR reads through MiXCR, storing one row per CDR3 protein. Seen here are a few hundred thousand distinct CDR3 sequences, less than 25% observed once, and the top ten hold approximately 25%. There are a few counts of this clonotype. The length of the CDR3 is 12 residues. Between the trimmed V and J ends, which lost 11 bases and 4 bases, there was a span of 14 bases. The clonotype was recovered from a man aged 18 to 30 with Graves' hyperthyroidism. The specimen sequenced was blood. V and J are TRBV12-3 or TRBV12-4 and TRBJ1-2, with D possibly matching TRBD1 (5 bases). This chain's CDR3 is CACRTNAYGYTF. The CDR3, as DNA: TGTGCCTGCCGGACAAATGCCTATGGCTACACCTTC.